This T cell receptor beta chain was profiled in a study of shared clonotypes between healthy human individuals. Looking at the study overall: The study enrolled a couple of women and a few men aged 18 to 49. General study results and limits: There were few donors, and this limited the genetic and exposure-history diversity represented.

Recent vaccinations or acute infections were absent in the healthy HIV-negative adult donors. Both subsets, CD45RA+ naive and CD45RA-negative memory, were split from the CD4+ cells. Germline CDR1 and CDR2: MNHNY and SVGAGI (reference sequence). V lost 2 bases and J lost 3, with 11 bases in between. This CDR3 contains 14 residues. Repertoires were generated with immunoSEQ multiplex PCR, while TCRdb's copy carries only in-frame clones and drops some. The table lists about 2,500,000 clones, more than 90% of them singletons. As regards this clone: Antigen unknown.

V usage is TRBV6-6 and J usage is TRBJ2-7; the D gene could be TRBD1 or TRBD2 (6 bases each). The receptor comes from a man in his late teens or twenties in good health. The specimen sequenced was naive CD4+ T cells sorted from blood. Subset in this sample: CD45RA+ positively selected. Written as DNA, the CDR3 is TGTGCCAGCAGTTACCGACAGGACTACTACGAGCAGTACTTC. Translating it yields CASSYRQDYYEQYF.